What follows are 6 T cell receptor beta chains derived from one specimen sequenced in a study of T-cell memory formation after mild COVID-19. From the 5' RACE reads, TCRdb called clonotypes with MiXCR, one entry per CDR3 protein. In the table there are about 350,000 distinct CDR3 sequences, roughly 13% of which are singletons. The sample comprised PBMCs or a T cell subset sorted from them (not recorded which). These TCRs come from a man aged 18 to 30 who had mild COVID-19 (a few samples of this study predate the infection). Cell type and time point are not known.

Ten or more counts support this clonotype. The rearrangement links TRBV29-1 to TRBJ1-1; D remains unclear. The CDR3 contains 13 residues. Trimming removed 4 bases from V and 6 bases from J, with 15 bases in between. Looked up from germline, CDR1 is SQVTM and CDR2 is ANQGSEA. The CDR3 DNA reads as TGCAGCGTTGCCCCGGCCGGCAATGCTGAAGCTTTCTTT. This encodes CSVAPAGNAEAFF.

This clonotype occurred many times. This CDR3 is CASSPETSSYEQYV. The CDR3 DNA is TGTGCCAGCAGTCCGGAGACTAGCTCCTACGAGCAGTACGTC. The rearrangement links TRBV28 to TRBJ2-7; maybe TRBD2 (6 bases). The length of the CDR3 is 14 residues. Germline CDR1 MDHEN, CDR2 SYDVKM. Trimming stripped 5 bases from V and 0 bases from J, with 11 bases between.

The sample holds a few counts of this clonotype. The genes are TRBV6-2 or TRBV6-3 and TRBJ1-4; D is unresolved. V lost 4 bases and J 9 bases, leaving 9 bases between the germline ends. Germline V gives CDR1 MNHEY, CDR2 SVGEGT. This CDR3 has 12 residues. Written as DNA, the CDR3 is TGTGCCAGCAGTTCGCAGGAAAAAAAACTGTTTTTT. Amino acid sequence: CASSSQEKKLFF.

The J gene is TRBJ2-1, the V gene TRBV5-1, with 10 bases aligning to TRBD2. Trimming cost V 4 bases and J 6 bases; bases outside gene matches: 7. This CDR3 is 15 amino acids long. CDR1 is SGHRS and CDR2 is YFSETQ in the germline V gene. CDR3 sequence (DNA): TGCGCCAGCAGCCTTGCTAGCGGGGGACGCAATGAGCAGTTCTTC. This sequence encodes CASSLASGGRNEQFF.

This clonotype was detected once. J is TRBJ1-3 and V is TRBV6-5; 8 bases map to TRBD1. This CDR3 is built from 15 residues. V shed 7 bases and J 2 bases; nucleotides not matched to a gene: 7. Germline V gene sequence: CDR1 MNHEY, CDR2 SVGAGI. The CDR3 region has the DNA TGTGCCAGCACCATGGACAGGGCAGCTGGAAACACCATATATTTT. Its translation is CASTMDRAAGNTIYF.

This chain uses TRBV10-3 with TRBJ1-4; D perhaps matches TRBD1 (6 bases). Germline lookup yields CDR1 ENHRY and CDR2 SYGVKD. This CDR3 comprises 14 residues. V lost 6 bases and J 10 bases, leaving 18 bases between the germline ends. The CDR3 DNA sequence: TGTGCCATCAGCCCACGGGGGCAGGGCGTAAAACTGTTTTTT. As protein: CAISPRGQGVKLFF.